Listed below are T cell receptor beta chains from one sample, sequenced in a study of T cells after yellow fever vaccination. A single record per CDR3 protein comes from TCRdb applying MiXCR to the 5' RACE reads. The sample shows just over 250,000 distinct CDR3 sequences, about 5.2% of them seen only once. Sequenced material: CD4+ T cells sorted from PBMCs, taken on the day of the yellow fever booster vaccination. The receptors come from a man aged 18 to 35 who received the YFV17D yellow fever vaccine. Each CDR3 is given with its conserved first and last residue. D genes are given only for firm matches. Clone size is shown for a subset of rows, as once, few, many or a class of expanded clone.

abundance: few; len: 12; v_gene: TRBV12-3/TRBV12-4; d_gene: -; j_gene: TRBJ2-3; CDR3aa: CASRTNTDTQYF; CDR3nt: TGTGCCAGCAGGACAAACACAGATACGCAGTATTTT
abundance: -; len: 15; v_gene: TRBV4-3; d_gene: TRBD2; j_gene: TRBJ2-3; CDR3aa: CASSQDLAGTDTQYF; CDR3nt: TGCGCCAGCAGCCAAGACCTAGCGGGCACAGATACGCAGTATTTT
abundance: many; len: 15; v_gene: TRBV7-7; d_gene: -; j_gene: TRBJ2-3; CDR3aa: CASSPAGLPTDTQYF; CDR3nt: TGTGCTAGCAGCCCGGCGGGGCTGCCCACAGATACGCAGTATTTT
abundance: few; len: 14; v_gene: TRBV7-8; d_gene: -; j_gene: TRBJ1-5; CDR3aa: CASSSRAGNQPQHF; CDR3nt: TGTGCCAGCAGCAGCCGGGCGGGCAATCAGCCCCAGCATTTT
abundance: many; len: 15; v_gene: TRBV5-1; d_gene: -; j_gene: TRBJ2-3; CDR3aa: CASSLGSGRGDTQYF; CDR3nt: TGCGCCAGCAGCTTGGGGTCAGGGCGCGGAGATACGCAGTATTTT
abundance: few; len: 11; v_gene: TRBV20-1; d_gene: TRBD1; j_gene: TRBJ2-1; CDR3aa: CSLDRNNEQFF; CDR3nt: TGCAGTTTGGACAGGAACAATGAGCAGTTCTTC
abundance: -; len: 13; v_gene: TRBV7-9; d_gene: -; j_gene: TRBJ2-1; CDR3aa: CASSLYGYNEQFF; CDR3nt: TGTGCCAGCAGCTTATACGGGTACAATGAGCAGTTCTTC
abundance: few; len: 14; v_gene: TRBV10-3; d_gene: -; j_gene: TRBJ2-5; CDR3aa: CAISEGGAIETQYF; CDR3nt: TGTGCCATCAGTGAAGGGGGGGCCATAGAGACCCAGTACTTC
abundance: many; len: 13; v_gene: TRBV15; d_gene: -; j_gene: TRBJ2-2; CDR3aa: CATALGPTGELFF; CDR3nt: TGTGCCACGGCCCTAGGACCCACCGGGGAGCTGTTTTTT
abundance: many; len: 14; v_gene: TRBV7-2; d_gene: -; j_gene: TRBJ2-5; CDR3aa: CASSQPPRLETQYF; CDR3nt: TGTGCCAGCAGCCAACCCCCCCGCCTAGAGACCCAGTACTTC
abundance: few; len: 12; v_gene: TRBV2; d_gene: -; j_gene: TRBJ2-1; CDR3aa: CASSERPKQQFF; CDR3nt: TGTGCCAGCAGTGAAAGGCCCAAACAGCAGTTCTTC
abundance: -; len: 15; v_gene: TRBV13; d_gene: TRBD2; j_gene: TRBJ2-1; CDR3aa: CASSLGSSGVYEQFF; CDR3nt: TGTGCCAGCAGCTTAGGTAGTAGCGGGGTCTATGAGCAGTTCTTC
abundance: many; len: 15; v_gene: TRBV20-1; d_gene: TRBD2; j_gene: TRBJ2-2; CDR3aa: CSATTGTSYTGELFF; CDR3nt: TGCAGTGCTACAACCGGGACTAGCTATACCGGGGAGCTGTTTTTT
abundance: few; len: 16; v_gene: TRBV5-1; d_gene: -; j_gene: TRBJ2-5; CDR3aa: CASSLPQTARQETQYF; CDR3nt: TGCGCCAGCAGCTTACCCCAGACAGCACGTCAAGAGACCCAGTACTTC
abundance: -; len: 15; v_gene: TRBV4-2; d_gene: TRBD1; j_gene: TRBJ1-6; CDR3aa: CASSPRDRDNSPLHF; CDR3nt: TGTGCCAGCAGCCCCCGGGACAGGGATAATTCACCCCTCCACTTT
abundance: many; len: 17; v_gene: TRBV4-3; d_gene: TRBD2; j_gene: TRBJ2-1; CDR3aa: CASSQGYLAGGLNEQFF; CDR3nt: TGCGCCAGCAGCCAAGGTTACCTAGCGGGGGGATTGAATGAGCAGTTCTTC
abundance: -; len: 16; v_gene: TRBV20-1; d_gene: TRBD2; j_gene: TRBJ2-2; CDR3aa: CSARPRGGLATGELFF; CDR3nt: TGCAGTGCTAGACCCCGGGGGGGCCTTGCCACCGGGGAGCTGTTTTTT
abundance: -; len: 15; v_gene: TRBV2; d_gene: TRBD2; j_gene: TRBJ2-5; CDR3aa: CASRSKAGVEETQYF; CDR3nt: TGTGCCAGCAGGAGTAAGGCGGGGGTGGAGGAGACCCAGTACTTC
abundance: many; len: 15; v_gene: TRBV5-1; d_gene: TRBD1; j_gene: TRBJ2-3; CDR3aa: CASSWGQVKSDTQYF; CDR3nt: TGCGCCAGCAGCTGGGGACAGGTGAAATCAGATACGCAGTATTTT
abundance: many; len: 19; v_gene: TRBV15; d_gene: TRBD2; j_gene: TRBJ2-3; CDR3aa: CATSRDALSKRREGDTQYF; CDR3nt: TGTGCCACCAGCAGAGATGCCCTATCAAAAAGGAGGGAGGGAGATACGCAGTATTTT
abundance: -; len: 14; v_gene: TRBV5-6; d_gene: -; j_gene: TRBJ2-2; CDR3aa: CASSFLAGTGELFF; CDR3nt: TGTGCCAGCAGCTTTCTTGCGGGAACCGGGGAGCTGTTTTTT
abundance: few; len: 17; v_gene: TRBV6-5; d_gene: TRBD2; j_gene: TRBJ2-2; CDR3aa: CASSYSVPSGVTGELFF; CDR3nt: TGTGCCAGCAGTTACTCGGTCCCTAGCGGGGTCACCGGGGAGCTGTTTTTT
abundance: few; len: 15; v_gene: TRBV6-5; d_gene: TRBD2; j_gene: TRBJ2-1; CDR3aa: CASSRGTSGLNEQFF; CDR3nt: TGTGCCAGCAGTCGCGGGACTAGCGGATTAAATGAGCAGTTCTTC
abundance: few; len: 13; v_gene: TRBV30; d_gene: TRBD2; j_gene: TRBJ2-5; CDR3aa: CAWASGGEETQYF; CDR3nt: TGTGCCTGGGCCAGCGGGGGAGAAGAGACCCAGTACTTC